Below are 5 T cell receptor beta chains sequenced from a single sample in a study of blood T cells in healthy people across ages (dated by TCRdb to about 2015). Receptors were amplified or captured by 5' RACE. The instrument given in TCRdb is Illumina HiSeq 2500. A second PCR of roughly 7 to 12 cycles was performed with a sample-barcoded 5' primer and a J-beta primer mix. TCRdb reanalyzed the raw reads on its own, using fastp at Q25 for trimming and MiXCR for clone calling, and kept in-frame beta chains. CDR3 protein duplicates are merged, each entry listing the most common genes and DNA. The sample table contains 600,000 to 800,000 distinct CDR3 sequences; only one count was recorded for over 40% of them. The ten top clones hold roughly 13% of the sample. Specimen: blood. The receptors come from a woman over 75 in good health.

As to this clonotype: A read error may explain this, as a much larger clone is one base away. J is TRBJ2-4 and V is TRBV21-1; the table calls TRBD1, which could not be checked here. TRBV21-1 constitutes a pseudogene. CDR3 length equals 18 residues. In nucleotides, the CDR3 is TGTGCCAGCAGCAGAACGACCCCCTCGGAACTAGCCAAAAACATTCTGTACTTC. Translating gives CASSRTTPSELAKNILYF.

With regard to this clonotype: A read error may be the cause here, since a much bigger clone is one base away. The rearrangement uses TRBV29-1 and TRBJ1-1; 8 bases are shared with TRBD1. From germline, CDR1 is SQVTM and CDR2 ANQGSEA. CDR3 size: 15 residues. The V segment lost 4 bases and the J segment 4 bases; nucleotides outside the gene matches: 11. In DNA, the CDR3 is TGCAGCGTTGCGAGACAGGGGCTACCCAGCACTGAAGCTTTCTTT. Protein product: CSVARQGLPSTEAFF. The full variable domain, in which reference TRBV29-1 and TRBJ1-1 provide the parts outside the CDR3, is SAVISQKPSRDICQRGTSLTIQCQVDSQVTMMFWYRQQPGQSLTLIATANQGSEATYESGFVIDKFPISRPNLTFSTLTVSNMSPEDSSIYLCSVARQGLPSTEAFFGQGTRLTVV.

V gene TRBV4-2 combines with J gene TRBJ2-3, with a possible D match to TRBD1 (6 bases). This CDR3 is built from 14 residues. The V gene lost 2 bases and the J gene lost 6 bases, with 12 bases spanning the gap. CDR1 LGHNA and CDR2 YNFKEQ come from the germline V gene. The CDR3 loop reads CASSQLGHADTQYF. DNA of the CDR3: TGTGCCAGCAGCCAACTGGGACACGCGGATACGCAGTATTTT.

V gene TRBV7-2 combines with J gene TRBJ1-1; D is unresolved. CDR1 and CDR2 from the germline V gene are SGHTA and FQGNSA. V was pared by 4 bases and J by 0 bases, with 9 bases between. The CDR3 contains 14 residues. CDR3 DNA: TGTGCCAGCAGCTCCCGCGGGATGAACACTGAAGCTTTCTTT. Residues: CASSSRGMNTEAFF.

The CDR3 sequence: CASRSLGGGTYEQYF. The DNA for the CDR3 is TGTGCCAGCAGGTCCCTAGGAGGGGGGACTTACGAGCAGTACTTC. The J gene is TRBJ2-7, the V gene TRBV28; D may correspond to TRBD1 or TRBD2 (6 bases each). The CDR3 contains 15 residues. The germline V and J ends were trimmed by 6 bases and 4 bases, with 19 bases remaining between them. Germline V gene data show CDR1 as MDHEN and CDR2 as SYDVKM. Full variable domain (remainder filled in from reference TRBV28 and TRBJ2-7): DVKVTQSSRYLVKRTGEKVFLECVQDMDHENMFWYRQDPGLGLRLIYFSYDVKMKEKGDIPEGYSVSREKKERFSLILESASTNQTSMYLCASRSLGGGTYEQYFGPGTRLTVT.